This T cell receptor beta chain appears in the sequencing data of a study of human T cells and chemical hapten exposure. Study-wide results and caveats: After DPC sensitization, TCRs above 1 in 1000 frequency showed no change.

Regarding time point: healthy volunteer bleed at 6 weeks. The starting material, unfractionated whole blood, was used for total RNA extraction. In the original processing: Sample TCR totals centred on a median of around 100,000, ranging about 20,000 to 700,000. TCRdb redid the calling of the RACE reads with MiXCR, one entry per CDR3 protein. TCRdb assigned the V and J calls; the authors' analysis was not used. The sample includes approximately 79,000 distinct CDR3 sequences, over 8.5% of them seen just once. This clonotype was counted between two and nine times. Its specificity is unknown. This CDR3 comprises 16 residues. Losses at the gene ends were 1 base for V and 1 base for J; bases not matched to a gene: 5. CDR1 is SGHDN and CDR2 is FVKESK in the germline V gene.

Material for sequencing was whole blood. The V and J genes are TRBV14 and TRBJ2-3; 7 bases map to TRBD2. This TCR was recovered from a male donor in good health. Some clones in this sample may be carry-over from other donors' samples. In nucleotides, the CDR3 is TGTGCCAGCAGCCAAGGGAAGCGGGGCCGCACAGATACGCAGTATTTT. It translates to CASSQGKRGRTDTQYF.